The present TCR beta chain was sequenced within a study of T cell changes during pregnancy in multiple sclerosis. Repertoires were generated with immunoSEQ multiplex PCR, while TCRdb's copy carries only in-frame clones and drops some. This repertoire shows 80,000 or so clones, 92% found once; its top ten account for under 1.5%. This clone was counted a single time. The material sequenced was peripheral blood, taken before pregnancy. This TCR came from a female donor with multiple sclerosis, enrolled in a pregnancy study.

The CDR3 sequence is CASSESGKTYNEQFF. The DNA of the CDR3 is TGTGCCAGCAGTGAAAGCGGAAAAACCTACAATGAGCAGTTCTTC. J is TRBJ2-1 and V is TRBV2; D is possibly TRBD2 (5 bases). Germline V lookup: CDR1 SNHLY, CDR2 FYNNEI. This CDR3 spans 15 amino acids. V was shortened by 2 bases and J by 2 bases, with 10 bases between the two germline ends.